The 2 T cell receptor beta chains reported below all come from one sample, sequenced in a study of cytomegalovirus exposure and HLA in healthy donors. With 60 Vbeta and 13 Jbeta primers, the PCR was carried out. Generated by immunoSEQ multiplex PCR, the TCRdb table keeps only in-frame clones and is missing some. The sample lists some 100,000 clones, around 72% occurring once. Input material: PBMCs. These receptor sequences come from a male donor in good health and CMV-seropositive.

The CDR3 DNA reads TGTGCCAGCGCACCGGGCTCCGGGGGAGATACGCAGTATTTT. Its protein is CASAPGSGGDTQYF. J is TRBJ2-3 and V is TRBV6-1; perhaps TRBD2 as D (6 bases). V was cut by 8 bases and J by 5 bases, with 17 bases left in between. Germline CDR1 reads MNHNS; CDR2 reads SASEGT. The CDR3 loop spans 14 amino acids.

The genes are TRBV5-1 and TRBJ1-1; D is uncertain. The ends were cut back, 4 bases at V and 3 bases at J, with 13 bases in the middle. Germline V CDR1 and CDR2: SGHRS, YFSETQ. The CDR3 is 14 amino acids. The CDR3 region is CASSPGGTYTEAFF. CDR3 bases: TGCGCCAGCAGCCCCGGAGGTACCTACACTGAAGCTTTCTTT.